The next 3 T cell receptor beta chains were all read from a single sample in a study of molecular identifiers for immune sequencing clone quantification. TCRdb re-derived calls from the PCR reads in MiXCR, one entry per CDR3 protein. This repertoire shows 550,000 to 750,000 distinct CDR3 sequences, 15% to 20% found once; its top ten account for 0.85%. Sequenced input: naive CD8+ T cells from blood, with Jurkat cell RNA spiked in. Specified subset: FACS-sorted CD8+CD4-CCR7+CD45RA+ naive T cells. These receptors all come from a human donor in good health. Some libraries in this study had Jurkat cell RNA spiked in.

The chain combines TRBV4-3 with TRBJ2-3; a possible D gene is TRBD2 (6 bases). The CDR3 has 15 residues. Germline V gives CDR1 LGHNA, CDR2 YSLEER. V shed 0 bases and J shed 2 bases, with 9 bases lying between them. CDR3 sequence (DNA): TGCGCCAGCAGCCAAGAGGAGGGTGACACAGATACGCAGTATTTT. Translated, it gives CASSQEEGDTDTQYF.

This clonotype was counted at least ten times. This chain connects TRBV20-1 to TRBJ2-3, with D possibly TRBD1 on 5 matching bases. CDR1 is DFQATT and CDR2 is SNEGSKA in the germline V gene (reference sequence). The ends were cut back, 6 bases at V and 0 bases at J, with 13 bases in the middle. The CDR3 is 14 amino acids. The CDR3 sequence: CSALDKPSTDTQYF. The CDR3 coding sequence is TGCAGTGCCCTGGACAAACCTAGCACAGATACGCAGTATTTT.

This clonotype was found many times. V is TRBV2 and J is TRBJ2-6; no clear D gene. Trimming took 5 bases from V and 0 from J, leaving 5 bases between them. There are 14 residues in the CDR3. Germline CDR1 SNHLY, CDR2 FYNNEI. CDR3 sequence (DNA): TGTGCCAGCAGTCCTAGCTCTGGGGCCAACGTCCTGACTTTC. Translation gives CASSPSSGANVLTF. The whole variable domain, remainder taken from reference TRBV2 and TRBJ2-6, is EPEVTQTPSHQVTQMGQEVILRCVPISNHLYFYWYRQILGQKVEFLVSFYNNEISEKSEIFDDQFSVERPDGSNFTLKIRSTKLEDSAMYFCASSPSSGANVLTFGAGSRLTVL.